The following is a TCR beta chain sequence with its context. Its antigen is currently unknown. Germline lookup yields CDR1 MNHNS and CDR2 SASEGT. The V end lost 7 bases, the J end lost 0 bases, and 13 bases lay between the germline ends. The CDR3 totals 15 residues. CD45RO-negative CD8 cells positively selected for CCR7 made up the naive population, which excluded terminally differentiated effector memory CD45RA+ cells. Donors comprised healthy HIV-negative adults lacking recent acute infections or vaccinations. The donor cohort consisted entirely of Caucasian adults residing in Nashville, Tennessee. This entry is derived from a study of shared clonotypes between healthy human individuals. General study points: Only blood was sampled; tissue repertoires likely differ. Generation of non-shared clonotypes was less probable than generation of clonotypes shared by all four donors.

Assay used: immunoSEQ multiplex PCR; TCRdb lists only in-frame clones, some missing. The repertoire consists of about 700,000 clones, with around 92% occurring once and the leading ten covering roughly 22%. Sequenced input: naive CD8+ T cells sorted from blood. The V call is TRBV6-1, the J call TRBJ1-5, with D possibly TRBD1 on 6 matching bases. This TCR was sampled from a man aged 30-40 years in good health. This CDR3 is CASTQGTHSNQPQHF. The DNA for the CDR3 is TGTGCCAGCACTCAGGGGACCCATAGCAATCAGCCCCAGCATTTT.